This TCR beta chain was documented in a study of shared clonotypes between healthy human individuals (TCRdb year 2020). Describing the broader study: A few men and a couple of women, aged 18 to 49 years, made up the cohort. Leukapheresis yielded between about 0.85 and 10 billion PBMCs per donor. Blood TCR repertoires of roughly five healthy adults were deeply sequenced to estimate repertoire size and the extent of clonotype sharing between individuals. Libraries were prepared and TCR repertoires were sequenced by different laboratories using diverse techniques, in order to increase sequencing depth and limit assay-specific biases. Broader findings and caveats from the paper: The small number of donors limited the genetic and exposure-history diversity represented. Sampling was restricted to blood, and TCR repertoires in tissues likely differ from the TCR repertoires found in blood. Pairwise subsampling indicated that sequencing depth was expected to affect the degree of clonotype sharing among donors.

As to this clone: Its target antigen remains unknown. No base quality values were provided; no much bigger clone lies one nucleotide off. The same CDR3 arises from other DNA sequences in this sample as well.

The CDR3 measures 11 amino acids from cysteine to phenylalanine. Kept here is only the CDR3 DNA, which spans 33 bases and is read in frame from base 1. Based on the germline V gene (reference sequence), the CDR1 and CDR2 sequences are DFQATT and SNEGSKA. V sheds 3 bases and J sheds 2 bases, leaving 4 bases between their ends. TCR CDR3 regions were amplified from genomic DNA by multiplex PCR using the deep immunoSEQ assay. Extracted genomic DNA from each cell subset was spread evenly across all wells of several immunoSEQ 96-well plates, with each plate serving as a replicate. Each replicate PCR for unsorted PBMC received 300 to 350 ng genomic DNA, equal to 30,000 to 35,000 T cell genomes. Ten immunoSEQ deep assay plates were used to sequence unsorted PBMC genomic DNA. Purified libraries were measured with a Qubit 3.0 fluorometer, size-checked on a Bioanalyzer 2100, and measured again with the KAPA Library Quantification kit. Each immunoSEQ 96-well plate was sequenced on its own single-read 150-cycle Illumina NextSeq 550 flow cell. On the authors' methods: The immunoSEQ output contained only junctional sequences without quality scores, so filtering could not match that applied to full-length reads. Sequences were annotated with PyIR, a Python wrapper for IgBLAST v1.9, and V/J genes and CDR3 were assigned using IMGT germline references. Reads were removed for weak V/J assignments (E-value above 1e-6), missing CDR3, stop codons, out-of-frame junctions, or ambiguous translated residues. V3J clonotypes were defined by identical inferred V gene, J gene, and CDR3 amino acid sequence. The percentage overlap between two repertoires was calculated by dividing the number of shared unique clonotypes by the size of the smaller repertoire. Richness of each repertoire was evaluated using RTK rarefaction, the Chao1 estimator, and Recon v2.1 estimates of unobserved clonotypes. In its TCRdb copy, this immuneACCESS table keeps in-frame sequences only and misses some clones. Where compared with another copy, unresolved V genes explain less than half of these, and the others have no known cause. V, J and clone size are taken as reported in that table, and D and trimming were inferred from the DNA itself. The sample has about 490,000 clones on record, over 60% of them singletons. Jointly, the top ten make up roughly 13% of the sample.

Donors were healthy HIV-negative adults with no recently reported acute infections or vaccinations. Every donor was a Caucasian adult living in Nashville, Tennessee, USA. For unsorted samples, 75 million to 90 million PBMCs were counted and genomic DNA was extracted with the QIAamp DNA Blood Mini kit. Blood was collected by leukapheresis, and PBMCs were isolated by Ficoll-Histopaque density gradient centrifugation and then cryopreserved in liquid nitrogen vapor phase. The sequence derives from a woman aged 40-49 years in good health. Some clones in this sample may be carry-over from other donors' samples. In this chain, TRBV20-1 is recombined with TRBJ2-5; no D segment can be confidently identified. The sequencing sample was made of PBMCs. CDR3 protein: CSASPQETQYF. The nucleotide sequence reads as follows: TGCAGTGCTAGTCCTCAAGAGACCCAGTACTTC.